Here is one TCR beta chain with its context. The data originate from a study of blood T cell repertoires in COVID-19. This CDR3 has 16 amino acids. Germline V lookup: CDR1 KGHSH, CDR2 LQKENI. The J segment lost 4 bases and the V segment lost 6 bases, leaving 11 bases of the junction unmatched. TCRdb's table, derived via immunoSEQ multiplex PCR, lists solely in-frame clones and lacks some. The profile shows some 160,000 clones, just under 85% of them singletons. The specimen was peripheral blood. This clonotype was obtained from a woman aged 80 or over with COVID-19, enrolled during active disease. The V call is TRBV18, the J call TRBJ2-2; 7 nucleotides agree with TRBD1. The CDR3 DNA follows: TGTGCCAGCTCTCCTTTCCGGGACAGAGGCACCGGGGAGCTGTTTTTT. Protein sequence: CASSPFRDRGTGELFF. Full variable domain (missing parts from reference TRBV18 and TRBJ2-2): NAGVMQNPRHLVRRRGQEARLRCSPMKGHSHVYWYRQLPEEGLKFMVYLQKENIIDESGMPKERFSAEFPKEGPSILRIQQVVRGDSAAYFCASSPFRDRGTGELFFGEGSRLTVL.